The 10 T cell receptor beta chains given below trace back to one sample, sequenced in a study of T cells in Graves' hyperthyroidism and ophthalmopathy. RNA transcripts yielded amplified TCR beta CDR3 regions. Initially, a first-round RT-PCR of the TCR CDR3 employed the HTBI primer set. TCRdb used MiXCR to reprocess the multiplex PCR reads, holding one entry per CDR3 protein. The table has around 490,000 distinct CDR3 sequences, around 20% seen once. Sequencing input: blood. These receptor sequences come from a man aged 35-49 years with Graves' ophthalmopathy.

Remarks on this clonotype: Given a much more abundant clone one base away, this may be a read error. This sequence joins TRBV7-9 and TRBJ2-3; 10 bases match TRBD1. This CDR3 is built from 15 residues. Germline values: CDR1 SEHNR, CDR2 FQNEAQ (reference sequence). CDR3 coding DNA: TGTGCCGGCAGCTCCAGACAGGGGGCGACAGATACGCAGTATTTT. Protein: CAGSSRQGATDTQYF.

This clonotype has a count of ten or more. The rearrangement links TRBV3-1 to TRBJ1-1, with a tentative D call TRBD1 (5 bases). The CDR3 is 12 residues long. Deletions cut 4 bases from V and 8 bases from J, with 11 bases between. Germline CDR1 is LGHDT and CDR2 is YNNKEL (reference sequence). This chain's CDR3 is CASSPYKGEAFF. DNA of the CDR3: TGTGCCAGCAGCCCGTACAAGGGGGAAGCTTTCTTT.

The rearrangement links TRBV11-2 to TRBJ1-1; TRBD1 agrees at 7 bases. The CDR3 consists of 15 residues. Germline V gene data show CDR1 as SGHAT and CDR2 as FQNNGV. V trimming: 7 bases; J trimming: 3 bases; junction bases outside the gene matches: 11. Here the CDR3 DNA reads TGTGCCAGCATCCAGGGGGGGGGGCGGGACACTGAAGCTTTCTTT. Protein product: CASIQGGGRDTEAFF.

This clonotype showed up just once. The J gene is TRBJ2-5, the V gene TRBV7-3; D is unclear. V lost 2 bases and J 2 bases, leaving 9 bases between the germline ends. Germline V gene sequence: CDR1 SGHTA, CDR2 FQGTGA. The CDR3 spans 14 residues. CDR3 amino acids: CASSLSPQQETQYF. The CDR3 nucleotides are TGTGCCAGCAGCTTATCCCCACAACAAGAGACCCAGTACTTC.

The J gene is TRBJ2-5, the V gene TRBV19; no definite D call. Germline CDR1 reads LNHDA; CDR2 reads SQIVND (reference sequence). V shed 3 bases and J shed 5 bases, with 10 bases lying between them. The CDR3 is 13 amino acids. The CDR3 spells CASSIFRWETQYF. CDR3 nucleotides: TGTGCCAGTAGTATTTTTCGGTGGGAGACCCAGTACTTC.

The chain recombines TRBV4-1 with TRBJ1-5, with a tentative D call TRBD1 (5 bases). Trimming pared 1 base from V and 3 bases from J, leaving 10 bases between. The germline CDR1 and CDR2 sequences are MGHRA and YSYEKL. This CDR3 is built from 15 residues. The CDR3, as DNA: TGCGCCAGCAGCCAAGGCCCGGGGACCAATCAGCCCCAGCATTTT. Amino acids: CASSQGPGTNQPQHF.

This clonotype showed up many times. The chain joins TRBV6-1 to TRBJ1-2; TRBD1 aligns across 9 bases. Germline V gene sequence: CDR1 MNHNS, CDR2 SASEGT. Trimming cost V 3 bases and J 6 bases; bases outside gene matches: 2. This CDR3 region has 13 residues. CDR3 region: CASSDTGGDGYTF. The DNA for the CDR3 is TGTGCCAGCAGTGATACAGGGGGCGATGGCTACACCTTC.

Comments on this clonotype: A much larger clone sits a single nucleotide away, making a read error possible. The chain joins TRBV6-9 to TRBJ1-1; unclear D gene. The germline V gene has CDR1 MNHGY and CDR2 SVAAGI. The CDR3 contains 13 residues. The CDR3 nucleotides read TGTGCCAGCGGTTATTTGGAGAACACTGAAGCTTTCTTT. This gives the protein CASGYLENTEAFF.

This chain connects TRBV7-9 to TRBJ1-4; 8 nucleotides align to TRBD1. V was clipped by 5 bases and J by 8 bases; unmatched bases: 7. Germline CDR1 reads SEHNR; CDR2 reads FQNEAQ (reference sequence). This CDR3 has 14 residues. DNA of the CDR3: TGTGCCAGCAGCCTGGACAGGGAACGCGAAAAACTGTTTTTT. Translating gives CASSLDREREKLFF.

The table lists this clonotype with a few counts. This chain joins TRBV2 and TRBJ1-1; D ambiguous. The germline CDR1 and CDR2 sequences are SNHLY and FYNNEI. The CDR3 is 13 residues long. Trimming removed 5 bases at V and 1 base at J, with 8 bases between. CDR3 in DNA: TGTGCCAGCAGTAAGACCGAGAACACTGAAGCTTTCTTT. This gives the protein CASSKTENTEAFF.